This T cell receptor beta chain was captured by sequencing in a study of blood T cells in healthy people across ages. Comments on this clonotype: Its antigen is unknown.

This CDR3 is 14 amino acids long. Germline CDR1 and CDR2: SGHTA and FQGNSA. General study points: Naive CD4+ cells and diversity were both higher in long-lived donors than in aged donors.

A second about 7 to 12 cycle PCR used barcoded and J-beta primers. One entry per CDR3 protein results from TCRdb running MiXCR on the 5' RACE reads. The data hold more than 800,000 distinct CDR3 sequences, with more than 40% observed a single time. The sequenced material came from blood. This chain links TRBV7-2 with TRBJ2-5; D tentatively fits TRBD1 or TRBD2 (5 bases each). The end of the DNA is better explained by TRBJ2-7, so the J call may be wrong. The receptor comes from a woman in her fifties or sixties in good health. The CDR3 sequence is CASTHRDGVYEQYF. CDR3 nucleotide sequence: TGTGCCAGCACCCACCGGGACGGAGTCTACGAGCAGTACTTC.